What follows are 9 T cell receptor beta chains derived from one specimen sequenced in a study of shared clonotypes between healthy human individuals. Data came from immunoSEQ multiplex PCR; TCRdb stores just in-frame clones and leaves some out. This sample has some 2.4 million clones, with 93% found just once. The sequenced sample was naive CD4+ T cells from PBMCs. Specified subset: CD45RA+ positively selected. The receptors shown here come from a man between 18 and 35 years old in good health. Some clones in this sample may be carry-over from other donors' samples.

The rearrangement links TRBV7-8 to TRBJ2-1; 7 positions agree with TRBD2. The germline V gene has CDR1 SGHVS and CDR2 FQNEAQ. V dropped 3 bases and J dropped 5; count of bases not matched to a gene: 10. The CDR3 is made up of 16 amino acids. CDR3 region: CASSFLVASGDNEQFF. The CDR3 DNA reads as TGTGCCAGCAGCTTTCTTGTAGCTAGCGGAGACAATGAGCAGTTCTTC. The full variable domain, in which reference TRBV7-8 and TRBJ2-1 provide the parts outside the CDR3, is GAGVSQSPRYKVAKRGQDVALRCDPISGHVSLFWYQQALGQGPEFLTYFQNEAQLDKSGLPSDRFFAERPEGSVSTLKIQRTQQEDSAVYLCASSFLVASGDNEQFFGPGTRLTVL.

The chain links TRBV28 to TRBJ2-7; TRBD1 matches at 12 bases. Germline V gives CDR1 MDHEN, CDR2 SYDVKM. V trimming: 6 bases; J trimming: 5 bases; junction bases outside the gene matches: 5. CDR3 length: 14 amino acids. Here the CDR3 DNA reads TGTGCCAGCAGGTCCCGGGACAGGGGGCACGAGCAGTACTTC. Amino acid sequence: CASRSRDRGHEQYF.

This clone turned up a few times. CDR3 in DNA: TGTGCCAGCACGAAGATCATGAACACTGAAGCTTTCTTT. Its translation: CASTKIMNTEAFF. The J gene is TRBJ1-1, the V gene TRBV2; no firm D call. This CDR3 region has 13 residues. Trimming pared 7 bases from V and 0 bases from J, leaving 9 bases between. Germline V gene sequence: CDR1 SNHLY, CDR2 FYNNEI.

V usage is TRBV5-1 and J usage is TRBJ2-7, with 7 bases fitting TRBD1. Trimming removed 4 bases from V and 0 bases from J; junction bases left unmatched: 4. The CDR3 length is 14 residues. CDR1 is SGHRS and CDR2 is YFSETQ in the germline V gene. The CDR3 here is CASSPGQDSYEQYF. As DNA, the CDR3 is TGCGCCAGCAGCCCAGGACAGGACTCCTACGAGCAGTACTTC.

The rearrangement links TRBV5-1 to TRBJ1-4, with D tentatively TRBD1 (6 bases). V was trimmed by 0 bases and J by 3 bases, leaving 12 bases between them. The germline V gene encodes CDR1 SGHRS and CDR2 YFSETQ. The CDR3 is made up of 16 amino acids. CDR3 residues: CASSLDRQVANEKLFF. For the CDR3, the DNA is TGCGCCAGCAGCTTGGACCGACAGGTAGCTAATGAAAAACTGTTTTTT.

As concerns this clone: The sample holds other DNA sequences that translate to the same CDR3. The genes are TRBV28 and TRBJ1-1; 11 bases fit TRBD1. CDR3 length: 16 amino acids. The V segment lost 2 bases and the J segment 3 bases; nucleotides outside the gene matches: 5. Germline CDR1 MDHEN, CDR2 SYDVKM. The CDR3 region is CASSLPGQGADTEAFF. The CDR3 nucleotides read TGTGCCAGCAGTTTACCCGGACAGGGGGCGGACACTGAAGCTTTCTTT.

This clone came up a few times. V is TRBV28 and J is TRBJ1-5; the D is unclear. The V and J ends lost 7 bases and 6 bases respectively, with 10 bases between them. CDR3 length: 12 amino acids. The germline CDR1 and CDR2 sequences are MDHEN and SYDVKM. The CDR3 is CASTLGAQPQHF. CDR3 bases: TGTGCCAGCACCCTGGGCGCTCAGCCCCAGCATTTT.

This rearrangement joins TRBV5-4 to TRBJ1-1; D not certain. V was shortened by 4 bases and J by 0 bases, with 10 bases between the two germline ends. CDR3 size: 14 residues. Germline CDR1 reads SGHNT; CDR2 reads YYREEE (reference sequence). As DNA, the CDR3 is TGTGCCAGCAGCACCGGGCCAGTGAACACTGAAGCTTTCTTT. Its protein is CASSTGPVNTEAFF.

The J gene is TRBJ1-2, the V gene TRBV4-1, with no clear D. Germline CDR1 MGHRA, CDR2 YSYEKL. V was shortened by 0 bases and J by 8 bases, with 10 bases between the two germline ends. CDR3 size: 13 residues. CDR3 DNA sequence: TGCGCCAGCAGCCAAGAGGGTCTTAGGGGCTACACCTTC. Translating it yields CASSQEGLRGYTF.